This TCR beta chain comes out of a study of OX40 agonist ivuxolimab in advanced cancers. As for the study in general: Ivuxolimab, an agonistic anti-OX40 (CD134) antibody, was given to patients. It was permissible to have had prior anti-PD-1, anti-PD-L1 or anti-CTLA-4 therapy, and under 45% had some. Findings and caveats of the study: Averaged across samples, CD8+ T cells carried more expanded clones than CD4+ did. Dosing at 0.1 to 3.0 mg/kg was accompanied by clonal expansion of CD4+ and CD8+ blood T cells by week 6.

TCRdb's copy holds only in-frame clones and misses some; the assay was immunoSEQ multiplex PCR. The sample includes approximately 100,000 clones, around 91% of them seen just once. In the case of this clone: Antigen: not known.

Germline V gene data show CDR1 as LNHDA and CDR2 as SQIVND (reference sequence). The CDR3 has 15 amino acids. V lost 1 base and J 2 bases, leaving 9 bases between the germline ends. The receptor was derived from an adult with an advanced solid tumor such as melanoma, head and neck, liver or kidney cancer. This chain uses TRBV19 with TRBJ1-5, with D uncertain. This material consisted of CD4+ or CD8+ T cells sorted from blood, taken in a trial of the OX40 agonist ivuxolimab. CDR3 in DNA: TGTGCCAGTAGTATAGGAGGTCGGGGCAATCAGCCCCAGCATTTT. It is translated as CASSIGGRGNQPQHF.